Listed below are T cell receptor beta chains from one sample, sequenced in a study of control samples from healthy donors and cancer patients. Clones were sequenced by immunoSEQ multiplex PCR, and TCRdb holds only the in-frame ones, with some missing. The repertoire holds about 92,000 clones, roughly four fifths seen once, with approximately 9.4% in the top ten. The sequenced material came from blood. These receptors all stem from a woman in her sixties or seventies in good health. CDR3s include the opening cysteine and the closing phenylalanine or tryptophan. The order of the fields is clone size, J gene, V gene, D gene, CDR3 DNA, CDR3 protein. D genes are given only for firm matches. Only part of the rows carry a size: once, few, many, or a class if the clone is expanded.

clone size: NA
J gene: TRBJ1-2
V gene: TRBV29-1
D gene: NA
CDR3 DNA: TGCAGCGTTGAGGGGCAGGGGAACGGCTACACCTTC
CDR3 protein: CSVEGQGNGYTF

clone size: NA
J gene: TRBJ1-1
V gene: TRBV2
D gene: TRBD1
CDR3 DNA: TGTGCCAGCAGTTTGGACAGGGGCCAAGCTTTCTTT
CDR3 protein: CASSLDRGQAFF

clone size: once
J gene: TRBJ1-2
V gene: TRBV5-6
D gene: TRBD1
CDR3 DNA: TGTGCCAGCAGCCTCGGACAGGGAACATCTAACTATGGCTACACCTTC
CDR3 protein: CASSLGQGTSNYGYTF

clone size: NA
J gene: TRBJ1-1
V gene: TRBV6-6
D gene: TRBD1
CDR3 DNA: TGTGCCAGCAGTTACGGGGGACAGGGGCCCACTGAAGCTTTCTTT
CDR3 protein: CASSYGGQGPTEAFF

clone size: NA
J gene: TRBJ2-2
V gene: TRBV5-6
D gene: TRBD2
CDR3 DNA: TGTGCCAGCAGCTTGCTAGCGGGAGTATTCACCGGGGAGCTGTTTTTT
CDR3 protein: CASSLLAGVFTGELFF

clone size: once
J gene: TRBJ2-5
V gene: TRBV5-1
D gene: NA
CDR3 DNA: TGCGCCAGCAGCTTCGGACAGACCCAGTACTTC
CDR3 protein: CASSFGQTQYF

clone size: NA
J gene: TRBJ1-4
V gene: TRBV4-3
D gene: TRBD1
CDR3 DNA: TGCGCCAGCAGCCAATTTCTCGACAGGGGGAGCGGAACTAATGAAAAACTGTTTTTT
CDR3 protein: CASSQFLDRGSGTNEKLFF

clone size: NA
J gene: TRBJ2-4
V gene: TRBV4-1
D gene: NA
CDR3 DNA: TGCGCCAGCAGCCAAGTACAGGGTAAAAACATTCAGTACTTC
CDR3 protein: CASSQVQGKNIQYF

clone size: few
J gene: TRBJ2-7
V gene: TRBV18
D gene: NA
CDR3 DNA: TGTGCCAGCTCACCAGGGGACGAGCAGTACTTC
CDR3 protein: CASSPGDEQYF

clone size: few
J gene: TRBJ1-6
V gene: TRBV6-1
D gene: NA
CDR3 DNA: TGTGCCAGCAGTGAAACCAGGGGAAGTTCACCCCTCCACTTT
CDR3 protein: CASSETRGSSPLHF

clone size: NA
J gene: TRBJ2-2
V gene: TRBV7-2
D gene: NA
CDR3 DNA: TGTGCCAGCAGCTTGGTTTTGGCCGGGGAGCTGTTTTTT
CDR3 protein: CASSLVLAGELFF

clone size: NA
J gene: TRBJ2-5
V gene: TRBV11-2
D gene: NA
CDR3 DNA: TGTGCCAGCAGCCAAGCGGTCTTGTTGAAGACCCAGTACTTC
CDR3 protein: CASSQAVLLKTQYF

clone size: NA
J gene: TRBJ2-2
V gene: TRBV2
D gene: NA
CDR3 DNA: TGTGCCAGCAGTGAAGCAGGGACGACGAACACCGGGGAGCTGTTTTTT
CDR3 protein: CASSEAGTTNTGELFF

clone size: few
J gene: TRBJ1-2
V gene: TRBV2
D gene: TRBD1
CDR3 DNA: TGTGCCAGCGGAGAGGGGGCCTATGGCTACACCTTC
CDR3 protein: CASGEGAYGYTF

clone size: few
J gene: TRBJ1-3
V gene: TRBV18
D gene: NA
CDR3 DNA: TGTGCCAGCTCACCAGTGGGGGACAATGGAAACACCATATATTTT
CDR3 protein: CASSPVGDNGNTIYF

clone size: NA
J gene: TRBJ1-5
V gene: TRBV6-5
D gene: NA
CDR3 DNA: TGTGCCAGCGCGTCTGTTAGCAATCAGCCCCAGCATTTT
CDR3 protein: CASASVSNQPQHF

clone size: NA
J gene: TRBJ2-5
V gene: TRBV7-2
D gene: TRBD1
CDR3 DNA: TGTGCCAGCAGTCAGAACGGACAGGGTAGCAGCGAGACCCAGTACTTC
CDR3 protein: CASSQNGQGSSETQYF

clone size: NA
J gene: TRBJ1-1
V gene: TRBV4-2
D gene: NA
CDR3 DNA: TGTGCCAGCAGCAAAACAGGTTTGGCTTTCTTT
CDR3 protein: CASSKTGLAFF

clone size: NA
J gene: TRBJ2-3
V gene: TRBV5-5
D gene: NA
CDR3 DNA: TGTGCCAGCAGCTTAATGCCTAGCGGCACAGATACGCAGTATTTT
CDR3 protein: CASSLMPSGTDTQYF

clone size: NA
J gene: TRBJ1-6
V gene: TRBV7-9
D gene: NA
CDR3 DNA: TGTGCCAGCAGCCCCGGGGGTATAGGTGGAAATTCACCCCTCCACTTT
CDR3 protein: CASSPGGIGGNSPLHF

clone size: NA
J gene: TRBJ2-1
V gene: TRBV11-2
D gene: NA
CDR3 DNA: TGTGCCAGCAGCTTTCAGCGAAGCTCCTACAATGAGCAGTTCTTC
CDR3 protein: CASSFQRSSYNEQFF

clone size: NA
J gene: TRBJ1-1
V gene: TRBV7-9
D gene: NA
CDR3 DNA: TGTGCCAGCAGCTGGGGGACTTTGAACACTGAAGCTTTCTTT
CDR3 protein: CASSWGTLNTEAFF

clone size: NA
J gene: TRBJ2-1
V gene: TRBV11-2
D gene: TRBD2
CDR3 DNA: TGTGCCAGCAGCCCTAGACTAGCGGCCAAGTTCCAATACAATGAGCAGTTCTTC
CDR3 protein: CASSPRLAAKFQYNEQFF

clone size: NA
J gene: TRBJ2-7
V gene: TRBV19
D gene: NA
CDR3 DNA: TGTGCCAGGACGTCCCGGGACATGGGGTACGAGCAGTACTTC
CDR3 protein: CARTSRDMGYEQYF

clone size: NA
J gene: TRBJ1-5
V gene: TRBV19
D gene: NA
CDR3 DNA: TGTGCCAGTAGTATCAGGGGTTTCGCTGGCAATCAGCCCCAGCATTTT
CDR3 protein: CASSIRGFAGNQPQHF

clone size: NA
J gene: TRBJ2-7
V gene: TRBV28
D gene: TRBD2
CDR3 DNA: TGTGCCAGCAGGGGGCGGGGACTAGCGGTTCATGATTTC
CDR3 protein: CASRGRGLAVHDF

clone size: NA
J gene: TRBJ2-7
V gene: TRBV6-2/TRBV6-3
D gene: NA
CDR3 DNA: TGTGCCAGCAGTTCGGACATAACCTACGAGCAGTACTTC
CDR3 protein: CASSSDITYEQYF

clone size: few
J gene: TRBJ2-3
V gene: TRBV19
D gene: NA
CDR3 DNA: TGTGCCAGTAGCCGCAGAGGCGGGGATACGCAGTATTTT
CDR3 protein: CASSRRGGDTQYF

clone size: once
J gene: TRBJ2-2
V gene: TRBV13
D gene: NA
CDR3 DNA: TGTGCCAGCAGCAAAGGGGGCGGGGAGCTGTTTTTT
CDR3 protein: CASSKGGGELFF

clone size: few
J gene: TRBJ2-3
V gene: TRBV11-2
D gene: NA
CDR3 DNA: TGTGCCAGCAGCTTAGGGATTGGCACAGATACGCAGTATTTT
CDR3 protein: CASSLGIGTDTQYF

clone size: NA
J gene: TRBJ1-5
V gene: TRBV6-5
D gene: NA
CDR3 DNA: TGTGCCAGCAGGAAGGCAAGTGGGGCCGGTCAGCCCCAGCATTTT
CDR3 protein: CASRKASGAGQPQHF

clone size: NA
J gene: TRBJ2-1
V gene: TRBV6-5
D gene: NA
CDR3 DNA: TGTGCCAGCAGGACCAACGAACGGGGTAACAATGAGCAGTTCTTC
CDR3 protein: CASRTNERGNNEQFF

clone size: once
J gene: TRBJ2-7
V gene: TRBV10-3
D gene: NA
CDR3 DNA: TGTGCCGCCTCCCCCAGCCTCTACGAGCAGTACTTC
CDR3 protein: CAASPSLYEQYF

clone size: NA
J gene: TRBJ1-1
V gene: TRBV25-1
D gene: NA
CDR3 DNA: TGTGCCAGCAGGAGTGGGGGCAACACTGAAGCTTTCTTT
CDR3 protein: CASRSGGNTEAFF

clone size: NA
J gene: TRBJ2-2
V gene: TRBV27
D gene: NA
CDR3 DNA: TGTGCCAGCACCCCCTTCAGGGACACCGGGGAGCTGTTTTTT
CDR3 protein: CASTPFRDTGELFF

clone size: NA
J gene: TRBJ1-2
V gene: TRBV28
D gene: NA
CDR3 DNA: TGTGCCAGCAGTTCGCCCAAAACAGGGAAACCCGTTAACTATGGCTACACCTTC
CDR3 protein: CASSSPKTGKPVNYGYTF

clone size: many
J gene: TRBJ1-4
V gene: TRBV4-1
D gene: TRBD1
CDR3 DNA: TGCGCCAGCAGACAAACGGGGACAGGGTCTGAAAAACTGTTTTTT
CDR3 protein: CASRQTGTGSEKLFF

clone size: NA
J gene: TRBJ2-7
V gene: TRBV5-1
D gene: TRBD1
CDR3 DNA: TGCGCCAGCAGCTTGGAAACAGGGGCCTACGAGCAGTACTTC
CDR3 protein: CASSLETGAYEQYF

clone size: NA
J gene: TRBJ2-2
V gene: TRBV18
D gene: NA
CDR3 DNA: TGTGCCAGCTCACCAATCCAGACCGGGGAGCTGTTTTTT
CDR3 protein: CASSPIQTGELFF

clone size: NA
J gene: TRBJ1-6
V gene: TRBV7-9
D gene: NA
CDR3 DNA: TGTGCCAGCAGCTTAGGGGTCAGTAATAATTCACCCCTCCACTTT
CDR3 protein: CASSLGVSNNSPLHF

clone size: NA
J gene: TRBJ2-2
V gene: TRBV19
D gene: NA
CDR3 DNA: TGTGCCAGCAGGTCCACAGGGATCGGGGAGCTGTTTTTT
CDR3 protein: CASRSTGIGELFF

clone size: NA
J gene: TRBJ1-6
V gene: TRBV6-6
D gene: NA
CDR3 DNA: TGTGCCAGCAGTCCACAGCCGGGCAAATCACCCCTCCACTTT
CDR3 protein: CASSPQPGKSPLHF

clone size: NA
J gene: TRBJ1-2
V gene: TRBV6-5
D gene: TRBD1
CDR3 DNA: TGTGCCAGCAGTTACGAGGGGCAGGGGGCTAACTATGGCTACACCTTC
CDR3 protein: CASSYEGQGANYGYTF

clone size: NA
J gene: TRBJ2-3
V gene: TRBV13
D gene: NA
CDR3 DNA: TGTGCCAGCAGCGAGTATTTAAGCGGTAGCACAGATACGCAGTATTTT
CDR3 protein: CASSEYLSGSTDTQYF

clone size: NA
J gene: TRBJ1-1
V gene: TRBV19
D gene: NA
CDR3 DNA: TGTGCCAGTAGTAGGAAAGGCAACACTGAAGCTTTCTTT
CDR3 protein: CASSRKGNTEAFF

clone size: once
J gene: TRBJ2-5
V gene: TRBV9
D gene: NA
CDR3 DNA: TGTGCCAGCAGCGTAGGGGCGGGGTCTCAAGAGACCCAGTACTTC
CDR3 protein: CASSVGAGSQETQYF